This TCR beta chain came from a study of CD8 T cells in Susac syndrome (dated by TCRdb to about 2019). For context, the study as a whole: Repertoire sequencing was used to test whether CD8+ T cell activation and differentiation in Susac syndrome was antigen driven. Clonality of the CD8+ T cell repertoire was compared between roughly eleven healthy donors, around 14 Susac syndrome patients and approximately 16 multiple sclerosis patients. What the research found in general, with its limitations: The study acknowledged that relatively few individuals were included in the TCR sequencing and HLA analysis.

The germline V gene (reference sequence) yields SEHNR for CDR1 and FQNEAQ for CDR2. Inclusive of the bounding cysteine and phenylalanine, the CDR3 is 14 residues long. The kept DNA is CDR3 alone, 42 bases in frame from the first base. Trimming accounts for 5 bases at V and 6 bases at J, while the number of junction bases matched to no gene is 7. As for this clonotype: It lacks a known antigen. One base away there is no much larger clone; base qualities are not given.

High-throughput TCR beta sequencing profiled peripheral blood CD8+ and CD4+ T cells from healthy donors, Susac syndrome patients and multiple sclerosis patients. Treatment-naive patients with stable or active relapsing-remitting disease fulfilling revised McDonald criteria were used as multiple sclerosis controls. CD8+ TEMRA cells were enriched by FACS, while bulk CD8+ and CD4+ T cells were purified by magnetic negative isolation. Blood was collected in EDTA tubes and processed within 24 hours, with PBMCs isolated through density gradient centrifugation. PBMCs destined for TCR sequencing were cryopreserved in liquid nitrogen and later thawed in a 37 °C water bath. The sorted or isolated CD4+, CD8+ and CD8+ TEMRA cells had a purity of 90% or higher. RNA was extracted with the RNeasy kit and about 0.5 to 1 ug was reverse transcribed using random hexamers. TCR beta CDR3 regions were amplified with the immunoSEQ multiplex PCR assay covering 54 Vbeta and 13 Jbeta segments. Bias from PCR amplification was corrected by using a synthetic template baseline for primer optimization and for computational correction. On the study's bioinformatics: Only productive sequences were kept, with reads annotated to V, D and J genes according to IMGT and analyzed in immunoSEQ Analyzer. To calculate clonality, Shannon entropy was normalized by log2 of the number of productive unique sequences and then subtracted from one. Public and private clones were assessed among the 100 most prevalent clones of each patient and control. A clone was defined as Susac-specific if it was absent from the healthy and MS cohorts, from about a thousand published viral clones and from other ImmuneACCESS disease sequences. The public reads were reprocessed in TCRdb via fastp at Q25 and MiXCR, keeping in-frame beta chains. Rows with a matching CDR3 protein are joined into one entry that keeps the most common DNA and genes. It is TCRdb's table, rather than the study itself, that gives the V and J calls and clone size. The sample data list some 300,000 distinct CDR3 sequences, and 89% of these were observed just once. The top ten clones comprise approximately 0.18% of the sample.

Source material: CD8+ T cells from PBMCs. The receptor was derived from a human donor with multiple sclerosis. The V and J genes are TRBV7-9 and TRBJ1-5; 7 nucleotides in the junction match TRBD1. Here the CDR3 is given as CASSPTGWSQPQHF. At the DNA level, the sequence is TGTGCCAGCAGCCCGACAGGGTGGAGTCAGCCCCAGCATTTT.